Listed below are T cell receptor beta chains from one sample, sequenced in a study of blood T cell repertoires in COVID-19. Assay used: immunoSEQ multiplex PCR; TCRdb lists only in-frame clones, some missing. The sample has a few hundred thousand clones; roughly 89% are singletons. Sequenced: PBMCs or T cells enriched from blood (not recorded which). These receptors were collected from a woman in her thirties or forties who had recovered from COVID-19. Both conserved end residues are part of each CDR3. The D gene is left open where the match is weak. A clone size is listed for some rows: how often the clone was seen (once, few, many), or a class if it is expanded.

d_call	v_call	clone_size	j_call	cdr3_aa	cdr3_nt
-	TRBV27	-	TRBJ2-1	CASSLYGASSYNEQFF	TGTGCCAGCAGTTTATATGGGGCGAGCTCCTACAATGAGCAGTTCTTC
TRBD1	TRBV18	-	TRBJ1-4	CATLRDRDEKLFF	TGTGCCACCCTCCGGGACAGGGATGAAAAACTGTTTTTT
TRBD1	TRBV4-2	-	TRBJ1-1	CASSQDKGAGAFF	TGTGCCAGCAGCCAAGATAAGGGGGCCGGAGCTTTCTTT
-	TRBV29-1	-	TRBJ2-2	CTGRTFSNTGELFF	TGCACGGGCAGGACTTTTTCGAACACCGGGGAGCTGTTTTTT
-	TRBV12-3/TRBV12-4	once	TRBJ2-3	CASSSGGKDTQYF	TGTGCCAGCAGTTCGGGCGGGAAGGATACGCAGTATTTT
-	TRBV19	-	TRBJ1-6	CASSADRYSPLHF	TGTGCCAGTAGTGCTGACAGATATTCACCCCTCCACTTT
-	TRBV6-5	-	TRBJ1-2	CASSPGQYGYTF	TGTGCCAGCAGTCCAGGACAGTATGGCTACACCTTC
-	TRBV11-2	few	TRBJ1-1	CASSRPPQGEAFF	TGTGCCAGCAGCCGGCCTCCTCAGGGTGAAGCTTTCTTT
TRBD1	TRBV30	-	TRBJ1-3	CAWSGDRASGNTIYF	TGTGCCTGGAGTGGGGACAGGGCCTCTGGAAACACCATATATTTT
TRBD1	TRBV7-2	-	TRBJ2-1	CASRTDRGSYNEQFF	TGTGCCAGCAGGACGGACAGGGGCTCCTACAATGAGCAGTTCTTC
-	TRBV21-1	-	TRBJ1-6	CASSGTGTGYSPLHF	TGTGCCAGCAGCGGGACCGGGACAGGGTATTCACCCCTCCACTTT
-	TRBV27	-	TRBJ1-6	CASSQEDSPLHF	TGTGCCAGCAGCCAAGAGGATTCACCCCTCCACTTT
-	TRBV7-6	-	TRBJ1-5	CASSLNGGEYSNQPQHF	TGTGCCAGCAGCTTAAATGGAGGGGAATATAGCAATCAGCCCCAGCATTTT
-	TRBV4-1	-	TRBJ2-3	CASSHTTDTQYF	TGCGCCAGCAGCCACACAACAGATACGCAGTATTTT
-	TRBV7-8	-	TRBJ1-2	CASSFPGAAYGYTF	TGTGCCAGCAGCTTTCCAGGGGCGGCCTATGGCTACACCTTC
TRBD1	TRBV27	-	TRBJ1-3	CASSRTGGPGNTIYF	TGTGCCAGCAGTCGAACAGGGGGCCCGGGAAACACCATATATTTT
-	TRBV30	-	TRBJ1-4	CAWSIGQPNEKLFF	TGTGCCTGGAGTATTGGGCAGCCGAATGAAAAACTGTTTTTT
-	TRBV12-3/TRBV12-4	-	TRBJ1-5	CASSPSGDQPQHF	TGTGCCAGCAGTCCAAGCGGGGATCAGCCCCAGCATTTT
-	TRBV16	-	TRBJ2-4	CASSQLGEENIQYF	TGTGCCAGCAGCCAACTAGGGGAGGAAAACATTCAGTACTTC
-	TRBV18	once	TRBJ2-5	CASSPDRGGKETQYF	TGTGCCAGCTCACCGGATCGGGGTGGGAAAGAGACCCAGTACTTC
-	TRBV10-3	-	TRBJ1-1	CAIKTKMNTEAFF	TGTGCCATCAAGACAAAAATGAACACTGAAGCTTTCTTT
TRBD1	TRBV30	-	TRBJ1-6	CAWSGQGNSPLHF	TGTGCCTGGAGTGGACAGGGTAATTCACCCCTCCACTTT
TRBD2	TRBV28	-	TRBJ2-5	CASSSPGLADQETQYF	TGTGCCAGCAGCTCACCGGGACTAGCGGACCAAGAGACCCAGTACTTC
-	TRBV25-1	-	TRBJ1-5	CASNYSQPQHF	TGTGCCAGCAATTATAGTCAGCCCCAGCATTTT